This passage covers 18 T cell receptor beta chains from one sample sequenced in a study of T cell responses to AZD1222 COVID-19 vaccine. Measured with immunoSEQ multiplex PCR; TCRdb has only the in-frame clones, and not every one. The sample records approximately 27,000 clones, roughly 90% being singletons. The material sequenced was peripheral blood, taken on day 0 of AZD1222 vaccination. The receptors originated from an adult in good health.

The CDR3 spells CAIKTGGDTEAFF. In nucleotides, the CDR3 is TGTGCCATCAAAACAGGGGGCGACACTGAAGCTTTCTTT. The chain recombines TRBV10-3 with TRBJ1-1; TRBD1 aligns across 9 bases. V lost 7 bases and J lost 3; bases outside the gene matches: 3. CDR3 length equals 13 residues. Germline V lookup: CDR1 ENHRY, CDR2 SYGVKD.

The gene calls are TRBV7-9 and TRBJ2-2; TRBD2 is a possible D gene (6 bases). Trimming left V 5 bases short and J 4 bases short, with 11 bases between. Germline V gene data show CDR1 as SEHNR and CDR2 as FQNEAQ (reference sequence). The CDR3 sequence is 14 residues long. Here the CDR3 DNA reads TGTGCCAGCAGCCCTTGGCGGGGCACCGGGGAGCTGTTTTTT. The encoded protein is CASSPWRGTGELFF.

The chain links TRBV20-1 to TRBJ2-1; D ambiguous. V lost 4 bases and J 8 bases, leaving 0 bases between the germline ends. The CDR3 extends over 8 amino acids. Germline CDR1 and CDR2: DFQATT and SNEGSKA (reference sequence). The CDR3 DNA reads TGCAGTGCTAATGAGCAGTTCTTC. Amino acid sequence: CSANEQFF.

The gene calls are TRBV6-5 and TRBJ2-1; no clear D gene. CDR1 and CDR2 (germline): MNHEY, SVGAGI. V lost 4 bases to trimming and J lost 6 bases, with 10 bases between them. The CDR3 covers 13 residues. As DNA, the CDR3 is TGTGCCAGCAGTTCCCCCTTGACCAATGAGCAGTTCTTC. Its protein is CASSSPLTNEQFF.

The V call is TRBV19, the J call TRBJ1-5; 7 bases map to TRBD1. The ends lost 4 bases at V and 4 bases at J; junction bases unmatched: 4. Germline-derived CDR1 and CDR2 are LNHDA and SQIVND (reference sequence). CDR3 length equals 14 residues. The CDR3 DNA reads as TGTGCCAGTAGTACCGACAGGGTAAATCAGCCCCAGCATTTT. As protein: CASSTDRVNQPQHF.

This clone was detected only a few times. This chain uses TRBV7-6 with TRBJ2-7; 7 bases agree with TRBD2. The CDR3 length is 16 residues. With V trimmed by 3 bases and J by 4 bases, 12 bases remained unmatched. Germline V gene data show CDR1 as SGHVS and CDR2 as FNYEAQ. The CDR3 loop is CASSFSGQAIGYEQYF. The DNA for the CDR3 is TGTGCCAGCAGCTTTAGCGGGCAGGCGATCGGATACGAGCAGTACTTC.

V and J are TRBV7-2 and TRBJ2-7, with D maybe TRBD2 (6 bases). CDR1 and CDR2 from the germline V gene are SGHTA and FQGNSA. The V end lost 5 bases, the J end lost 2 bases, and 13 bases lay between the germline ends. There are 14 residues in the CDR3. CDR3 protein: CASSPQGGPYEQYF. CDR3 DNA sequence: TGTGCCAGCAGCCCCCAGGGAGGACCCTACGAGCAGTACTTC.

The chain is built from TRBV11-3 and TRBJ2-2, with 7 bases matching TRBD1. Germline V CDR1 and CDR2: SGHNT, YENEEA. V dropped 2 bases and J dropped 6; count of bases not matched to a gene: 15. CDR3 length: 18 amino acids. CDR3 protein: CASSLNRPGTVASGELFF. The CDR3 nucleotides read TGTGCCAGCAGCTTAAATCGCCCCGGGACAGTGGCCTCCGGGGAGCTGTTTTTT.

The chain couples TRBV19 to TRBJ1-6; 9 bases are shared with TRBD1. Germline V gene lookup returns CDR1 LNHDA and CDR2 SQIVND (reference sequence). V shed 3 bases, J shed 10 bases, and the junction held 7 bases outside the gene matches. This CDR3 comprises 15 residues. The CDR3 sequence: CASSIDRGSGSPLHF. The CDR3 DNA reads TGTGCCAGTAGTATCGACAGGGGGTCGGGATCACCCCTCCACTTT. The variable domain in full, completed from reference TRBV19 and TRBJ1-6, reads DGGITQSPKYLFRKEGQNVTLSCEQNLNHDAMYWYRQDPGQGLRLIYYSQIVNDFQKGDIAEGYSVSREKKESFPLTVTSAQKNPTAFYLCASSIDRGSGSPLHFGNGTRLTVT.

This clone was picked up a small number of times. The V gene is TRBV5-4, the J gene TRBJ1-6; D may be TRBD1 (6 bases). V was cut by 1 base and J by 15 bases, with 17 bases left in between. Germline V gives CDR1 SGHNT, CDR2 YYREEE (reference sequence). The CDR3 loop spans 14 amino acids. This chain's CDR3 is CASSLRAGARVLHF. The CDR3 DNA sequence: TGTGCCAGCAGCTTGCGGGCAGGGGCAAGGGTCCTCCACTTT.

V usage is TRBV4-1 and J usage is TRBJ1-4; D not certain. The CDR3 totals 15 residues. V was shortened by 4 bases and J by 7 bases, with 16 bases between the two germline ends. Germline V gene sequence: CDR1 MGHRA, CDR2 YSYEKL. Here the CDR3 DNA reads TGCGCCAGCAGCCCAGTTATAAGGTTGTCTGAAAAACTGTTTTTT. Its translation is CASSPVIRLSEKLFF.

For the CDR3, the DNA is TGTGCCAGCATGACTAACTATGGCTACACCTTC. Translation: CASMTNYGYTF. The rearrangement uses TRBV6-5 and TRBJ1-2; D call uncertain. CDR3 size: 11 residues. The V end lost 7 bases, the J end lost 0 bases, and 3 bases lay between the germline ends. CDR1 and CDR2 from the germline V gene are MNHEY and SVGAGI.

The chain recombines TRBV7-3 with TRBJ1-1; 7 bases fit TRBD1. The J segment lost 4 bases and the V segment lost 6 bases, leaving 8 bases of the junction unmatched. The CDR3 spans 14 residues. Germline V gives CDR1 SGHTA, CDR2 FQGTGA. Written as DNA, the CDR3 is TGTGCCAGCAGATCAGACAGGGACAGCACTGAAGCTTTCTTT. Translation: CASRSDRDSTEAFF.

This rearrangement joins TRBV7-9 to TRBJ1-1, with TRBD1 as a possible D gene (6 bases). Germline assignment: CDR1 SEHNR and CDR2 FQNEAQ (reference sequence). The CDR3 extends over 13 amino acids. V lost 7 bases and J 1 base, leaving 10 bases between the germline ends. CDR3 nucleotide sequence: TGTGCCAGCATGGGACAACGGAACACTGAAGCTTTCTTT. Protein: CASMGQRNTEAFF.

This clone was detected a few times. This chain joins TRBV25-1 and TRBJ2-3, with TRBD2 as a possible D gene (5 bases). Germline lookup yields CDR1 MGHDK and CDR2 SYGVNS. Trimming took 7 bases from V and 1 from J, leaving 9 bases between them. This CDR3 has 13 residues. The CDR3 DNA follows: TGTGCCAGCATCTCCGGGGGCACAGATACGCAGTATTTT. It translates to CASISGGTDTQYF.

The chain is built from TRBV6-5 and TRBJ1-2, with 9 nucleotides matching TRBD1. After removal of 8 bases from V and 0 bases from J, the junction contained 1 base not matched to a gene. CDR3 length: 13 residues. Germline V gives CDR1 MNHEY, CDR2 SVGAGI. This CDR3 reads CASGTGPNYGYTF. CDR3 coding DNA: TGTGCCAGCGGGACAGGGCCTAACTATGGCTACACCTTC.

The chain uses TRBV6-5 and TRBJ2-2; D not resolved. CDR3 length: 15 residues. CDR1 and CDR2 from the germline V gene are MNHEY and SVGAGI. V was pared by 7 bases and J by 2 bases, with 14 bases between. DNA for the CDR3: TGTGCCAGCATTTTACAGCCGTTTAACACCGGGGAGCTGTTTTTT. Translation: CASILQPFNTGELFF.

This chain joins TRBV5-1 and TRBJ1-6, with 10 bases fitting TRBD1. V gave up 8 bases and J gave up 7 bases; unmatched junction bases: 6. The germline gives CDR1 SGHRS, CDR2 YFSETQ. The CDR3 spans 14 residues. CDR3 region: CASRDRGSNSPLHF. CDR3 DNA sequence: TGCGCCAGTCGGGACAGGGGATCAAATTCACCCCTCCACTTT.